The 5 T cell receptor beta chains listed next were all sequenced from one sample in a study of regulatory T cells in long-lasting Graves disease. iRepertoire HTBI primers and Arm-PCR of CDR3 regions built TCR beta libraries. TCRdb passed the multiplex PCR reads through MiXCR, listing each CDR3 protein once. The sample includes some 250,000 distinct CDR3 sequences, around 20% seen only once; the top ten take roughly a fifth. Stated time point: newly diagnosed GD, antithyroid drugs for less than 3 months. PBMC RNA was the source of the TCR library. Sequenced material: peripheral blood mononuclear cells (PBMCs), taken at new diagnosis, from a patient treated with antithyroid drugs. The receptors originated from a female donor with Graves disease.

This clonotype has ten or more counts. The chain is built from TRBV6-1 and TRBJ2-7; 7 positions match TRBD1. V shed 1 base, J shed 5 bases, and the junction held 5 bases outside the gene matches. CDR3 size: 14 residues. Germline lookup yields CDR1 MNHNS and CDR2 SASEGT. CDR3 nucleotide sequence: TGTGCCAGCAGTGAAGGAATAGGGGGCAACGAGCAGTACTTC. Translating it yields CASSEGIGGNEQYF.

This clonotype was found many times. Written as DNA, the CDR3 is TGTGCTAGTGGCACTCCCCACGATGAGCAGTTCTTC. Protein sequence: CASGTPHDEQFF. The genes are TRBV12-5 and TRBJ2-1; D is ambiguous. The CDR3 has 12 residues. Germline V lookup: CDR1 LGHNT, CDR2 FRNRAP. V dropped 6 bases and J dropped 8 bases, with 11 bases sitting between them.

This clonotype was seen many times. Its ends do not fully match the called genes, so a read error is possible. The chain carries TRBV9 and TRBJ2-5; D is unclear. CDR3 length equals 11 residues. Looked up from germline, CDR1 is SGDLS and CDR2 is YYNGEE. The CDR3: CASSVGETQHF. CDR3 DNA sequence: TGTGCCAGCAGCGTTGGAGAGACCCAGCACTTC.

The sample holds many counts of this clonotype. The chain employs TRBV19 and TRBJ2-1, with D tentatively TRBD1 or TRBD2 (5 bases each). The CDR3 covers 15 residues. Germline V CDR1 and CDR2: LNHDA, SQIVND (reference sequence). Trimming took off 6 bases at V and 4 bases at J, with 16 bases between the two ends. CDR3 nucleotide sequence: TGTGCCAGTAGCACCCTTGGGGACCTATACAATGAGCAGTTCTTC. This sequence encodes CASSTLGDLYNEQFF.

The sample holds many counts of this clonotype. The genes are TRBV12-3 or TRBV12-4 and TRBJ1-5; D not resolved. The CDR3 has 13 residues. V was shortened by 2 bases and J by 1 base, with 3 bases between the two germline ends. In nucleotides, the CDR3 is TGTGCCAGCAGTTTACAGAGCAATCAGCCCCAGCATTTT. It translates to CASSLQSNQPQHF.